The clone carrying this T cell receptor (beta chain) was observed a handful of times. Its antigen remains unknown. Germline CDR1 and CDR2: SGHRS and YFSETQ. CDR3 length: 13 residues. Trimming left V 2 bases short and J 6 bases short, with 8 bases between. Only in-frame clones appear in the TCRdb table, and some are missing; sequencing was by immunoSEQ multiplex PCR. The table includes 95,000 to 100,000 clones, approximately 90% detected once. The source of the sample is a study of T cell responses to AZD1222 COVID-19 vaccine. Study-level points and caveats: Per reports, nearly half of all spike-specific TCRs target regions that are unmutated in variants. Donors were largely white British and mainly female; clonal diversity was possibly underestimated. Mapped onto spike, vaccine-associated CD4 TCRs spanned it and were dominant at 160-218 and 743-854.

The input for sequencing was peripheral blood, taken on day 0 of AZD1222 vaccination. The receptor was derived from an adult in good health. The chain couples TRBV5-1 to TRBJ1-4; no definite D call. The CDR3 sequence: CASSLGKDEKLFF. Here the CDR3 DNA reads TGCGCCAGCAGCTTAGGAAAAGATGAAAAACTGTTTTTT.